A single T cell receptor (beta chain) is shown here with its context. V lost 0 bases and J 4 bases, leaving 18 bases between the germline ends. CDR1 is LNHNV and CDR2 is YYDKDF in the germline V gene (reference sequence). The CDR3 extends over 17 amino acids. This entry belongs to a study of cytomegalovirus exposure and HLA in healthy donors. Use of 60 Vbeta and 13 Jbeta primers characterized the PCR. This table comes from immunoSEQ multiplex PCR, and its TCRdb copy is limited to in-frame clones, with some not included. Of 95,000 or so clones listed, under 90% were seen once; the top ten hold roughly 4%.

This sequence was found in a woman aged 70-85 years in good health and CMV-seropositive. The chain couples TRBV15 to TRBJ2-5; D is unresolved. Material for sequencing was PBMCs. The DNA for the CDR3 is TGTGCCACCAGCAGAGATAGGCCCCCACGGCCAGGAGAGACCCAGTACTTC. As protein: CATSRDRPPRPGETQYF.